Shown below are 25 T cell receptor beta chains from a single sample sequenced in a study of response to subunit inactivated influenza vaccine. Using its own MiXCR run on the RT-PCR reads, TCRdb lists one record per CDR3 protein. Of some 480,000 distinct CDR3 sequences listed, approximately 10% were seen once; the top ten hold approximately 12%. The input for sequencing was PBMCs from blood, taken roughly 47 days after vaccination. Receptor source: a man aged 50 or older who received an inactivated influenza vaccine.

The CDR3 loop is CASSQDGPAGANVLTF. CDR3 nucleotide sequence: TGTGCCAGCAGCCAAGATGGGCCAGCTGGGGCCAACGTCCTGACTTTC. The chain uses TRBV4-2 and TRBJ2-6, with D hard to call. The germline V and J ends were trimmed by 0 bases and 2 bases, with 8 bases remaining between them. CDR1 is LGHNA and CDR2 is YNFKEQ in the germline V gene. The CDR3 totals 16 residues.

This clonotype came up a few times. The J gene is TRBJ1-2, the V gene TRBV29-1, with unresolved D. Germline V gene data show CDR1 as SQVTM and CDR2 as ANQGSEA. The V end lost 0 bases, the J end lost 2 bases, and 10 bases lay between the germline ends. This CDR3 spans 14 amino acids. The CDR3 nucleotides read TGCAGCGTTGAAGACCCCACACGGAACTATGGCTACACCTTC. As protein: CSVEDPTRNYGYTF.

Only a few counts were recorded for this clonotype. In DNA, the CDR3 is TGTGCCAGCTCACCACTACAGCCCCTAGCGGAAACACTATACAATGAGCAGTTCTTC. Translated: CASSPLQPLAETLYNEQFF. This sequence joins TRBV18 and TRBJ2-1, with 7 nucleotides matching TRBD2. Looked up from germline, CDR1 is KGHSH and CDR2 is LQKENI. V shed 1 base, J shed 4 bases, and the junction held 16 bases outside the gene matches. The CDR3 length is 19 residues.

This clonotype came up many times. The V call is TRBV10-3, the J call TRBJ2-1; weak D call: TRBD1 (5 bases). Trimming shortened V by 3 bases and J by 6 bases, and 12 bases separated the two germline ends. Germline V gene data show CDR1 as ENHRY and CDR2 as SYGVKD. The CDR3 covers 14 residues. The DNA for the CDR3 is TGTGCCATCAGTGACCCGATGGGGCTCAATGAGCAGTTCTTC. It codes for CAISDPMGLNEQFF.

The CDR3 nucleotides read TGTGCCAGCAGCTTAGTGGGGACAGGCCCCACAGATACGCAGTATTTT. Protein product: CASSLVGTGPTDTQYF. The V call is TRBV7-6, the J call TRBJ2-3; 8 bases match TRBD1. In germline, CDR1 is SGHVS, CDR2 FNYEAQ. CDR3 size: 16 residues. Unmatched junction bases numbered 5, after V lost 1 base and J lost 2 bases.

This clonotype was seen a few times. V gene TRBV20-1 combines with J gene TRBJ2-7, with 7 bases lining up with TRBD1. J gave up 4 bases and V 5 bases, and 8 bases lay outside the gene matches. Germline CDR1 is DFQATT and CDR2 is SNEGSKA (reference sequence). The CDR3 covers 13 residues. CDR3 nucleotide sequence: TGCAGTGCTCTGGACAGGCTGCTTTACGAGCAGTACTTC. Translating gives CSALDRLLYEQYF.

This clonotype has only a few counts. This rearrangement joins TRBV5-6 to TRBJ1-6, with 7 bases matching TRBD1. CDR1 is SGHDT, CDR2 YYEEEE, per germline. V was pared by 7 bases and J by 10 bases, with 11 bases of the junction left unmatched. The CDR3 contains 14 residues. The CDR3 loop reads CASQTGQAGSPLHF. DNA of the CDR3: TGTGCCAGCCAAACCGGACAGGCGGGCTCACCCCTCCACTTT.

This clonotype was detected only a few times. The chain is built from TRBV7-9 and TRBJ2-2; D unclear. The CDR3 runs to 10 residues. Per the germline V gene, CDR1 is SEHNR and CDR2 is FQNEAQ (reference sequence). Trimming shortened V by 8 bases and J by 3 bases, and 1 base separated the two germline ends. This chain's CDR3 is CASDTGELFF. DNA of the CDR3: TGTGCCAGCGACACCGGGGAGCTGTTTTTT.

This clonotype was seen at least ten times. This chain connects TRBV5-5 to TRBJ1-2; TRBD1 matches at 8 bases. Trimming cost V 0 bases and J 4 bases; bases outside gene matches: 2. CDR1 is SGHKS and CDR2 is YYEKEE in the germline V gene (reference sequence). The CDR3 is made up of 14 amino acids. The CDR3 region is CASSLGTGIYGYTF. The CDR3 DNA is TGTGCCAGCAGCTTGGGGACAGGGATCTATGGCTACACCTTC.

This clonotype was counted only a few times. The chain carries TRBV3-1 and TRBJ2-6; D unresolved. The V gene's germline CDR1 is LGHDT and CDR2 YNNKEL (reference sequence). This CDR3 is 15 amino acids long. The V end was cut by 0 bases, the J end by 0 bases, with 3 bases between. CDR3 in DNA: TGTGCCAGCAGCCAAGACATCTCTGGGGCCAACGTCCTGACTTTC. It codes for CASSQDISGANVLTF.

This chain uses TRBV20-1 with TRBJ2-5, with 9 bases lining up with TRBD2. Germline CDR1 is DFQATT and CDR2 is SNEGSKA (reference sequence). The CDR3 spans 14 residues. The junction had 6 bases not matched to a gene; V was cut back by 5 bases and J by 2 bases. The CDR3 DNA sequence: TGCAGTGCTCAGCGGGGGGAGATACAAGAGACCCAGTACTTC. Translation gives CSAQRGEIQETQYF.

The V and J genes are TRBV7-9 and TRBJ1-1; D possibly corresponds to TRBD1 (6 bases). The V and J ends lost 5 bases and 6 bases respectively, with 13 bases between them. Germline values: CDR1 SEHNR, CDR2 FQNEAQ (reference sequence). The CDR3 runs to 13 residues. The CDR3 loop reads CASSPKGGAEAFF. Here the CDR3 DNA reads TGTGCCAGCAGCCCGAAGGGGGGCGCTGAAGCTTTCTTT.

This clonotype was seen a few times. The DNA for the CDR3 is TGTGCCAGCAGCTCGGACGGGACTAGCGGGAGTCGGTGGGGCTACGAGCAGTACTTC. Translation gives CASSSDGTSGSRWGYEQYF. The chain combines TRBV11-2 with TRBJ2-7, with 14 bases matching TRBD2. Germline V gene data show CDR1 as SGHAT and CDR2 as FQNNGV. After removal of 4 bases from V and 3 bases from J, the junction contained 14 bases not matched to a gene. This CDR3 region has 19 residues.

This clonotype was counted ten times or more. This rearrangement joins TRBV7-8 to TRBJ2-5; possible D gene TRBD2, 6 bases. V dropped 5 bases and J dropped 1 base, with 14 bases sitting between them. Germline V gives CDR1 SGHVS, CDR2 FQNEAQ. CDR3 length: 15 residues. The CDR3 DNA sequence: TGTGCCAGCAGCCAATGGTCCGGGGGCCAAGAGACCCAGTACTTC. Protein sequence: CASSQWSGGQETQYF. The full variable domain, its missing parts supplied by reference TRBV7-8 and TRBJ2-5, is GAGVSQSPRYKVAKRGQDVALRCDPISGHVSLFWYQQALGQGPEFLTYFQNEAQLDKSGLPSDRFFAERPEGSVSTLKIQRTQQEDSAVYLCASSQWSGGQETQYFGPGTRLLVL.

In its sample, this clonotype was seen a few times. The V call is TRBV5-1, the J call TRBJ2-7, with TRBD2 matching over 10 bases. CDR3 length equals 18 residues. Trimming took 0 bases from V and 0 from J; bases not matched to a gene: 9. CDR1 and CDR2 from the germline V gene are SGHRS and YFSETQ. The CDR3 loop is CASSLASASGGYSYEQYF. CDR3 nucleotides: TGCGCCAGCAGCTTGGCCTCGGCTAGCGGGGGCTACTCCTACGAGCAGTACTTC.

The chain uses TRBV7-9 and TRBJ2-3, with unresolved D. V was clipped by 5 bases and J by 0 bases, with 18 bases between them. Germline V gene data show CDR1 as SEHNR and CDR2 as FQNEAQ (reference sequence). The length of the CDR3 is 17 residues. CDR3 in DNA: TGTGCCAGCAGCCCCCAGAACTTGTGGAAAAGCACAGATACGCAGTATTTT. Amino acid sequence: CASSPQNLWKSTDTQYF.

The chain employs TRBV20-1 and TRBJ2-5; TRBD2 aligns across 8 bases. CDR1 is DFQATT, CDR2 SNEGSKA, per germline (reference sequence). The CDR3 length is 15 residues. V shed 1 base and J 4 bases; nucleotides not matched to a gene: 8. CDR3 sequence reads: CSARGSGSGGETQYF. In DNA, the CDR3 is TGCAGTGCTAGAGGGAGCGGGAGTGGGGGAGAGACCCAGTACTTC.

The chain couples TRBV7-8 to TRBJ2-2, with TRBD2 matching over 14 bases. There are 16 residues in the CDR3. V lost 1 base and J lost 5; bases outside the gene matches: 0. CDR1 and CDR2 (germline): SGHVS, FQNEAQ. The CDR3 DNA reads TGTGCCAGCAGCTTAGGACTAGCGGGAGGGACCGGGGAGCTGTTTTTT. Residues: CASSLGLAGGTGELFF.

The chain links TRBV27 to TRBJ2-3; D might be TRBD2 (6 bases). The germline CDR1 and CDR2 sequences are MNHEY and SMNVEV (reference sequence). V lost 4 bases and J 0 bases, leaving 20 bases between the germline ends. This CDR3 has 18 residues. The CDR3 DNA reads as TGTGCCAGCAGTTCCAGCCTCCGGGACTGGAAAAGCACAGATACGCAGTATTTT. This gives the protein CASSSSLRDWKSTDTQYF.

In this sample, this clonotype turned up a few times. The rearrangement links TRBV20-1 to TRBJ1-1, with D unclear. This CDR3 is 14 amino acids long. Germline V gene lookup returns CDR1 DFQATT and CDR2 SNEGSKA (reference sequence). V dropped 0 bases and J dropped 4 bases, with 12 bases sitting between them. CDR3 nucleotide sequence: TGCAGTGCTAGAGATTCGGGAGGGAGCACTGAAGCTTTCTTT. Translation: CSARDSGGSTEAFF.

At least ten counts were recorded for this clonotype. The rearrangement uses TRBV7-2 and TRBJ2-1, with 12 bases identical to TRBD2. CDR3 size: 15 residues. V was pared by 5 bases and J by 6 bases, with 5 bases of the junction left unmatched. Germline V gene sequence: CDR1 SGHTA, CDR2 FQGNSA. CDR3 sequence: CASSLGLAGSNEQFF. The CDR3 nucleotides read TGTGCCAGCAGCCTGGGACTAGCGGGCTCCAATGAGCAGTTCTTC.

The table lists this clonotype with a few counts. The CDR3 bases are TGTGCCAGCAGTTCGAGGGGGGGTGCCGGGGAGCTGTTTTTT. Translation: CASSSRGGAGELFF. The V call is TRBV27, the J call TRBJ2-2; tentative D call: TRBD2 (7 bases). The ends were cut back, 4 bases at V and 6 bases at J, with 12 bases in the middle. Germline V gene lookup returns CDR1 MNHEY and CDR2 SMNVEV (reference sequence). This CDR3 comprises 14 residues.

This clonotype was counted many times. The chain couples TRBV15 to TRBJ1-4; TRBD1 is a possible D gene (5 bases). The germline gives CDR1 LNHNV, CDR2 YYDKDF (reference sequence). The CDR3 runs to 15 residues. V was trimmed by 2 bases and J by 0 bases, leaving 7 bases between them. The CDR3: CATSRLGATNEKLFF. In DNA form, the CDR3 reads TGTGCCACCAGCAGACTAGGGGCAACTAATGAAAAACTGTTTTTT.

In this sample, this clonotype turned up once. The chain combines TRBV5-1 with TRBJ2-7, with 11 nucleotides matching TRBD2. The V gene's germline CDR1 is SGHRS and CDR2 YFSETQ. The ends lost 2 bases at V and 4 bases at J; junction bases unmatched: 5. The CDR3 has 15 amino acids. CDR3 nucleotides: TGCGCCAGCAGCTTCTCGGGACTAGCGGATTACGAGCAGTACTTC. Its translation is CASSFSGLADYEQYF.

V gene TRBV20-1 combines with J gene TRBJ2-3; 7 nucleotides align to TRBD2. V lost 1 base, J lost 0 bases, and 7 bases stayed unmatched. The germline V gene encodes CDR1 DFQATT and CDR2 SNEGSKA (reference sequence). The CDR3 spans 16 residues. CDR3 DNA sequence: TGCAGTGCTAGAGTAGGAGCGGGGTTTAGCACAGATACGCAGTATTTT. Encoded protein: CSARVGAGFSTDTQYF.